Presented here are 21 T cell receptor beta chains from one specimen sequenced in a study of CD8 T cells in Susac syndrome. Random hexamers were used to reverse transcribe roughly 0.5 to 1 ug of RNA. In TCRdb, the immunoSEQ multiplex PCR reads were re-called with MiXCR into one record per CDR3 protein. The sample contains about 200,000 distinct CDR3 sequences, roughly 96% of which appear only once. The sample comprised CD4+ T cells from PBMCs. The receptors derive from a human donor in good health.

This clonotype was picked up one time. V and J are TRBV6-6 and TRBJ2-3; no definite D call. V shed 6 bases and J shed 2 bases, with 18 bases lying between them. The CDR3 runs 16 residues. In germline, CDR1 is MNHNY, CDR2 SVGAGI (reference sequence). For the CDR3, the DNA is TGTGCCAGCAGCTTCGGACGTCCGGGCGACACAGATACGCAGTATTTT. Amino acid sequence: CASSFGRPGDTDTQYF.

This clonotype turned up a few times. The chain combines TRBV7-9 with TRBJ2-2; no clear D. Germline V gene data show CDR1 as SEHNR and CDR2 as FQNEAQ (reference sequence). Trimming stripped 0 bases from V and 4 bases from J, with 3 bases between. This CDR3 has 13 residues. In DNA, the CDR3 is TGTGCCAGCAGCTTAGCAGGCACCGGGGAGCTGTTTTTT. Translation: CASSLAGTGELFF.

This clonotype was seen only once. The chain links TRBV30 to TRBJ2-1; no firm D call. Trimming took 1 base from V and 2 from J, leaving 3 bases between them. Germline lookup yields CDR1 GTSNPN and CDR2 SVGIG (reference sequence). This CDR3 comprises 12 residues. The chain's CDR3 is CAWSAAYNEQFF. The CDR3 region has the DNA TGTGCCTGGAGTGCCGCCTACAATGAGCAGTTCTTC.

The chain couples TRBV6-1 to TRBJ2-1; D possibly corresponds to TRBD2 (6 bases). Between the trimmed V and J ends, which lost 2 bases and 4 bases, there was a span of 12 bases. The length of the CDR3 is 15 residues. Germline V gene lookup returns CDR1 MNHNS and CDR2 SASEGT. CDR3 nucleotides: TGTGCCAGCAGTGAAAGGGGAGGATTATACAATGAGCAGTTCTTC. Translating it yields CASSERGGLYNEQFF.

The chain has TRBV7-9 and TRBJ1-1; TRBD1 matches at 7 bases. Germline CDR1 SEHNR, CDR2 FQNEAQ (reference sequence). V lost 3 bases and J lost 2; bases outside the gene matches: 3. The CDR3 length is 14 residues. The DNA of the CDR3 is TGTGCCAGCAGCTTTCAGGGGGAAAACACTGAAGCTTTCTTT. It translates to CASSFQGENTEAFF.

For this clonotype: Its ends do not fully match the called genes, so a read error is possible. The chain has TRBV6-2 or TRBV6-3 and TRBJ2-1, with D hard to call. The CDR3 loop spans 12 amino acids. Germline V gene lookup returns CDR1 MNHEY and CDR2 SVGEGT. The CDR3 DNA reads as TGTGCCAGCACCCTAGGGTACAATGATCAGTTCTTC. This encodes CASTLGYNDQFF.

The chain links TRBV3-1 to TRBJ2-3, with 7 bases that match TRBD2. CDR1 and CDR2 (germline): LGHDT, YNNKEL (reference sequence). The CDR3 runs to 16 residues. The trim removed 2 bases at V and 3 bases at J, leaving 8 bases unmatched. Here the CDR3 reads CASSQPRDYSTDTQYF. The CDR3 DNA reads TGTGCCAGCAGCCAACCACGGGACTATTCGACAGATACGCAGTATTTT.

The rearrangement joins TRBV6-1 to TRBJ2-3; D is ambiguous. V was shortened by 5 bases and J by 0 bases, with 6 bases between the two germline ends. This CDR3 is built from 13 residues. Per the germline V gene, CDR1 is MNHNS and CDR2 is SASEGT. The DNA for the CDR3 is TGTGCCAGCAGTTCGGACAGCACAGATACGCAGTATTTT. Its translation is CASSSDSTDTQYF.

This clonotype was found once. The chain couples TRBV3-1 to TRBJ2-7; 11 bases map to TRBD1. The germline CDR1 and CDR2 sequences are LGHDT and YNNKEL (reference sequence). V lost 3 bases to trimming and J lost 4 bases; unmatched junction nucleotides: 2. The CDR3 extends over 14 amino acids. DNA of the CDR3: TGTGCCAGCAGCCACGGACAGGGGGCTTACGAGCAGTACTTC. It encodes CASSHGQGAYEQYF.

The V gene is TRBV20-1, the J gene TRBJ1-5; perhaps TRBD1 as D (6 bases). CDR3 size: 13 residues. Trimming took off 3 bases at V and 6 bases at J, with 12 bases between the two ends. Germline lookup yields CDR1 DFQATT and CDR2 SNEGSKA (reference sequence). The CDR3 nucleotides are TGCAGTGCTAGGTACGGGGGCGCTCAGCCCCAGCATTTT. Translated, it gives CSARYGGAQPQHF.

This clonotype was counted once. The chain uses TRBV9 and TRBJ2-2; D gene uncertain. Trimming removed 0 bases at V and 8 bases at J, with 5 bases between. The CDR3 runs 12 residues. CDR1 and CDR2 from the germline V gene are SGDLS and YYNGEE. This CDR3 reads CASSVVKGELFF. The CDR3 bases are TGTGCCAGCAGCGTAGTTAAGGGGGAGCTGTTTTTT. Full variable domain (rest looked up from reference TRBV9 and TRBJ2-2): DSGVTQTPKHLITATGQRVTLRCSPRSGDLSVYWYQQSLDQGLQFLIQYYNGEERAKGNILERFSAQQFPDLHSELNLSSLELGDSALYFCASSVVKGELFFGEGSRLTVL.

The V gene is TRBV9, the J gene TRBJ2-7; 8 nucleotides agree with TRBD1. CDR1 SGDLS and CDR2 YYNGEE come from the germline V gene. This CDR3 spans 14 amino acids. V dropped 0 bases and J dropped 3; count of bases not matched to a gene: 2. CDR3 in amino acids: CASSVAGQGYEQYF. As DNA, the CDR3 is TGTGCCAGCAGCGTAGCTGGACAGGGCTACGAGCAGTACTTC. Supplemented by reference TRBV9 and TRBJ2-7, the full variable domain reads DSGVTQTPKHLITATGQRVTLRCSPRSGDLSVYWYQQSLDQGLQFLIQYYNGEERAKGNILERFSAQQFPDLHSELNLSSLELGDSALYFCASSVAGQGYEQYFGPGTRLTVT.

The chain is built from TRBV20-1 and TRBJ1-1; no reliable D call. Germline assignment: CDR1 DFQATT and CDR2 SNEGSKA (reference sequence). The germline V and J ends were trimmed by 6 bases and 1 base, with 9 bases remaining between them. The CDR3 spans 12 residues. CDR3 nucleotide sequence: TGCAGTGCCCCACAGCAGAACACTGAAGCTTTCTTT. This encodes CSAPQQNTEAFF.

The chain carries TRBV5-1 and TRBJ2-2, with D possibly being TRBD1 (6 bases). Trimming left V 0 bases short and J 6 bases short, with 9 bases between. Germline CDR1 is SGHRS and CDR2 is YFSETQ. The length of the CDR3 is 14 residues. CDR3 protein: CASSLARGPGELFF. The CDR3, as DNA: TGCGCCAGCAGCTTGGCCAGGGGTCCCGGGGAGCTGTTTTTT.

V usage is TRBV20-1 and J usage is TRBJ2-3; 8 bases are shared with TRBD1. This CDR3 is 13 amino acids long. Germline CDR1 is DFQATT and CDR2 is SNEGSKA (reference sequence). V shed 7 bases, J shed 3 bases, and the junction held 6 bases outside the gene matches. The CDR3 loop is CSEAGQATDTQYF. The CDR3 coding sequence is TGCAGTGAGGCGGGACAGGCGACAGATACGCAGTATTTT.

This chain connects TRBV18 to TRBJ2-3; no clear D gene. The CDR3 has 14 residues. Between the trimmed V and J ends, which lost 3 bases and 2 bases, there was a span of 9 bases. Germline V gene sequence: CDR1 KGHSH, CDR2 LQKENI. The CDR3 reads CASSPIGYTDTQYF. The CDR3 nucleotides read TGTGCCAGCTCACCCATAGGGTACACAGATACGCAGTATTTT.

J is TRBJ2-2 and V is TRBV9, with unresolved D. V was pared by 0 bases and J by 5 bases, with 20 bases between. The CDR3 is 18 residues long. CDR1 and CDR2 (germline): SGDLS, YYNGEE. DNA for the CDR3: TGTGCCAGCAGCGTAGCGGCTAGAGCTCCCCTGGAAACCGGGGAGCTGTTTTTT. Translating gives CASSVAARAPLETGELFF.

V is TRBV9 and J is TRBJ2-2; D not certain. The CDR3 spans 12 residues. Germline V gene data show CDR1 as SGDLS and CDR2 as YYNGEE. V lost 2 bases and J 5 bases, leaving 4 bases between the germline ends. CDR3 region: CASSVRTGELFF. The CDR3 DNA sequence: TGTGCCAGCAGCGTGCGAACCGGGGAGCTGTTTTTT.

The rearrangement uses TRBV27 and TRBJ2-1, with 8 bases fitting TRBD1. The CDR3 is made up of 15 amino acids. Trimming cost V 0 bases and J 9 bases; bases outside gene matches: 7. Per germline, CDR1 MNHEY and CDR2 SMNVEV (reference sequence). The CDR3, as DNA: TGTGCCAGCAGTTTATCGGGACGGACAGGGAGTGAGCAGTTCTTC. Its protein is CASSLSGRTGSEQFF.

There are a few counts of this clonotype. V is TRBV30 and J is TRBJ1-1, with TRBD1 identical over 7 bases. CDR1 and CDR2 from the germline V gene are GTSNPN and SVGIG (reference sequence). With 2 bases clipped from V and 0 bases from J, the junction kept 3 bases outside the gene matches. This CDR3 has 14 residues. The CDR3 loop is CAWSKGQMNTEAFF. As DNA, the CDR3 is TGTGCCTGGAGTAAGGGACAGATGAACACTGAAGCTTTCTTT.

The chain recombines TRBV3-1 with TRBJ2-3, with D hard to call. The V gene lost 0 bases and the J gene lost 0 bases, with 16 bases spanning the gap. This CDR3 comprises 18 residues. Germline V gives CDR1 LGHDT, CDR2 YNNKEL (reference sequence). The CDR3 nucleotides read TGTGCCAGCAGCCAAGATACGGCCGGACGGCCGAGCACAGATACGCAGTATTTT. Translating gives CASSQDTAGRPSTDTQYF.